This T cell receptor (beta chain) is from a study of T cells in Graves' hyperthyroidism and ophthalmopathy (dated by TCRdb to about 2019). A note on the overall study: Peripheral blood samples were taken at the time of initial diagnosis, prior to any treatment. In about six Graves' hyperthyroidism patients, the study also compared T-cell repertoires from thyroid tissue with T-cell repertoires from blood. After sampling, hyperthyroidism patients received methimazole starting at 30 mg daily, and ophthalmopathy patients received high-dose intravenous methylprednisolone. Whether ophthalmopathy could be predicted prospectively was tested in an independent validation cohort made up of fewer than 20 hyperthyroidism patients plus 17 patients who later progressed to ophthalmopathy. TCR Vbeta CDR3 sequencing of 135 peripheral blood samples (43 ophthalmopathy, around 80 hyperthyroidism and approximately 17 progressor patients) is reported in the paper. The 95 to 100 discovery patients were randomly divided into training and test sets at a 7:3 ratio. A discovery cohort of about 95 patients, 43 with Graves' ophthalmopathy and roughly 59 with stable Graves' hyperthyroidism, was used to find distinguishing TCR V-J signatures. Points the paper makes about the study in general: In validation, progression to ophthalmopathy was predicted by the model with 70% to 71% sensitivity and around 75% specificity, a median of approximately 6.5 months before onset. No statistical method was used to fix the sample size in advance, and group allocation was not hidden from the investigators. Blood samples also contained most of the expanded thyroid clonotypes (frequency above 0.001), which suggests that blood repertoires may reflect thyroid immune responses. Ophthalmopathy was separated from stable hyperthyroidism by a 13 V-J signature model, with about 86% sensitivity and about 81% specificity obtained in cross-validation and 80%/75% obtained in testing.

This clonotype was observed many times. Its specific antigen is unknown. Qualities for individual bases were not recorded, and no much larger clone is one base off. V ends up 0 bases short and J 2 bases short, with an unmatched junction base count of 7. CDR3 length: 17 amino acids, cysteine to phenylalanine. Only CDR3 DNA remains: 51 bases, in frame from the first base. CDR1 and CDR2, per the germline V gene, are SNHLY and FYNNEI. Ophthalmopathy patients had moderately to severely active disease, with a Clinical Activity Score of 3 or more, a NOSPECS grade of 4 or more, and a disease duration of less than 3 months. Exclusion was applied to patients with uncontrolled infections, other autoimmune diseases, pregnancy or lactation. Diagnoses relied on clinical symptoms, serum thyroxine and TRAb, thyroid ultrasound and orbital computed tomography. PBMCs were separated from roughly 9.3 ml of fresh peripheral blood using Ficoll-Paque density gradient centrifugation. Total RNA was extracted using Trizol reagent, and RNA quality was assessed on an Agilent 2100 Bioanalyzer.

The TCR beta CDR3 regions were amplified from RNA transcripts. The TCR CDR3 was subjected to a first round of RT-PCR using the HTBI primer set and the Qiagen OneStep RT-PCR kit. Libraries were constructed in a second round of multiplex PCR, after which size selection and purification were carried out. Paired-end sequencing of the libraries was performed with 100 bp reads on an Illumina HiSeq2000. The paper's processing steps were these. SOAPnuke was used to process the raw data, with reads discarded if the reads contained adapters or uncalled bases, had a mean Phred below 15, or lacked an exact constant-primer or identifier match. High-quality paired reads were merged with COPE v1.2.5, and unique nucleotide sequences were defined as clonotypes. MiTCR v1.1 was used to align clonotypes to the IMGT TRBV, TRBD and TRBJ reference segments. Analysis was restricted to V-J combinations with a frequency above 0.0001, which covered roughly 99% of repertoires. A TCS score was defined as the ratio of F50 (clonal expansion) to E x V (chaos), with BLOSUM62-based TCRdist applied between CDR3 peptides within each V-J. Welch's t-statistics and random forest reduced roughly 540 V-J features to 10 to 15, which were used in a naive Bayes classifier (R e1071). TCRdb's own reprocessing of the public reads used fastp at Q25 and MiXCR and kept productive beta chains. Each CDR3 protein appears once, grouped with its most common genes and DNA. Clone size and V and J calls follow TCRdb, not the original study. The sample table records about 640,000 distinct CDR3 sequences; 20% of these occur just once. The ten largest make up 30% to 40% of the sample.

Sequenced sample: blood. This sequence uses TRBV2 and TRBJ1-3; the central 7 bases match TRBD1. The sequence derives from a man younger than 45 with Graves' ophthalmopathy. DNA sequence: TGTGCCAGCAGTGAAGCCGCAGGGGGATTTCCTGGAAACACCATATATTTT. This codes for CASSEAAGGFPGNTIYF.